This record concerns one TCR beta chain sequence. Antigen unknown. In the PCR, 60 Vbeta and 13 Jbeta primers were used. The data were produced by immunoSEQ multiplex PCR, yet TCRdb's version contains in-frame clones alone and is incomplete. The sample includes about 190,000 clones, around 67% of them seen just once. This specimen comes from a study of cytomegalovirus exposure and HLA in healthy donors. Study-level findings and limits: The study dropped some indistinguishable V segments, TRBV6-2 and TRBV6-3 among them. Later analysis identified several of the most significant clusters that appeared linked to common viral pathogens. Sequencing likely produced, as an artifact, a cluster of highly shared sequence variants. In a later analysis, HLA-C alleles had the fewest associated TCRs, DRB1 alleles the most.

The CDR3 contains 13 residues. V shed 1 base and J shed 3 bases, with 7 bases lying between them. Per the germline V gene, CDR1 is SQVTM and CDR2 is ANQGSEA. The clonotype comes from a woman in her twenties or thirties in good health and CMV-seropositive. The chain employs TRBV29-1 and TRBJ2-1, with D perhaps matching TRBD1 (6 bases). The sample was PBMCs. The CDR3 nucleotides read TGCAGCGTTGAAGGGGACAACTACAATGAGCAGTTCTTC. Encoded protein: CSVEGDNYNEQFF.